The present T cell receptor (beta chain) was sequenced within a study of cytomegalovirus exposure and HLA in healthy donors. The PCR was carried out with 60 Vbeta primers and 13 Jbeta primers. Measured with immunoSEQ multiplex PCR; TCRdb has only the in-frame clones, and not every one. The sample includes about 170,000 clones, around 79% seen only once; the top ten take 5% to 8%. Trimming removed 10 bases at V and 5 bases at J, with 23 bases between. Germline CDR1 and CDR2: MNHEY and SVGAGI. The CDR3 is made up of 15 amino acids. This clone has a handful of counts. Its antigen is unidentified. Study results and limitations: Analyzed later, association rates of TCRs varied across HLA loci, with DRB1 most and HLA-C fewest. A later analysis reported that several of the most significant clusters appeared to be linked to common viral pathogens, among them Epstein-Barr virus. Overall, around 160 TCR beta chains were annotated as cytomegalovirus-associated. Roughly even sequencing depth across donors was the assumption behind the presence/absence analyses.

The sequenced sample was PBMCs. V gene TRBV6-5 combines with J gene TRBJ1-1; weak D call: TRBD1 (5 bases). The clonotype was recovered from a man aged 35 to 55 in good health and CMV-seropositive. This CDR3 reads CATEMVFGGGTEAFF. The CDR3 DNA follows: TGTGCCACCGAGATGGTCTTCGGGGGAGGGACTGAAGCTTTCTTT.